This entry lists 10 T cell receptor beta chains sequenced from one sample in a study of blood T cells in healthy people across ages. Sample-barcoded 5' priming and a J-beta primer mix drove a second PCR of about 6 to 12 cycles. Each CDR3 protein gets one entry after TCRdb re-called the 5' RACE reads with MiXCR. The table records about 830,000 distinct CDR3 sequences, 58% of them present only once. Sequencing was done on a sample of blood. These receptors were obtained from a man aged 30-40 years in good health.

The J gene is TRBJ2-7, the V gene TRBV14, with 16 bases lining up with TRBD2. Germline CDR1 reads SGHDN; CDR2 reads FVKESK. The CDR3 is made up of 18 amino acids. Trimming at V came to 2 bases and at J to 4 bases, leaving 8 bases not matched to a gene. The CDR3 reads CASSQPGTSGRAVYEQYF. CDR3 nucleotide sequence: TGTGCCAGCAGCCAACCCGGGACTAGCGGGAGGGCCGTATACGAGCAGTACTTC.

The chain combines TRBV28 with TRBJ2-7; the D is unclear. CDR3 length equals 13 residues. Trimming removed 5 bases from V and 3 bases from J, with 11 bases in between. Germline values: CDR1 MDHEN, CDR2 SYDVKM. DNA for the CDR3: TGTGCCAGCAGTCCACCTGACCTCTACGAGCAGTACTTC. Translated: CASSPPDLYEQYF.

The V gene is TRBV7-2, the J gene TRBJ1-2, with unresolved D. V was clipped by 5 bases and J by 8 bases, with 12 bases between them. The CDR3 spans 12 residues. CDR1 is SGHTA, CDR2 FQGNSA, per germline. The CDR3 coding sequence is TGTGCCAGCAGCCAAGTCCCCCAGGGCTACACCTTC. Translation: CASSQVPQGYTF.

V usage is TRBV12-3 or TRBV12-4 and J usage is TRBJ2-7; D unclear. Trimming cost V 1 base and J 5 bases, with 12 bases left between them. The CDR3 consists of 14 residues. In nucleotides, the CDR3 is TGTGCCAGCAGTTTAGGTGGATCCATCCACGAGCAGTACTTC. It specifies CASSLGGSIHEQYF.

This clonotype has more than one count but fewer than ten. This sequence joins TRBV20-1 and TRBJ1-2; D unclear. The CDR3 runs 13 residues. The V gene's germline CDR1 is DFQATT and CDR2 SNEGSKA (reference sequence). V shed 3 bases and J shed 2 bases, with 10 bases lying between them. CDR3 residues: CSARVTENYGYTF. The CDR3, as DNA: TGCAGTGCTAGGGTTACAGAAAACTATGGCTACACCTTC.

In its sample, this clonotype was seen a few times. The chain joins TRBV3-1 to TRBJ1-2; 7 bases are a match to TRBD1. The V and J ends lost 1 base and 2 bases, in that order; junction bases with no gene match: 1. The CDR3 is made up of 14 amino acids. Germline values: CDR1 LGHDT, CDR2 YNNKEL (reference sequence). The CDR3 region has the DNA TGTGCCAGCAGCCAAGTACAGGGGAACTATGGCTACACCTTC. This sequence encodes CASSQVQGNYGYTF.

The V and J genes are TRBV20-1 and TRBJ2-7, with D possibly being TRBD1 (6 bases). Trimming stripped 0 bases from V and 4 bases from J, with 19 bases between. The CDR3 has 16 residues. CDR1 is DFQATT, CDR2 SNEGSKA, per germline (reference sequence). For the CDR3, the DNA is TGCAGTGCTAGAGACACTCTACCAACAGGGAATTACGAGCAGTACTTC. Translated: CSARDTLPTGNYEQYF.

Written as DNA, the CDR3 is TGCGCCAGCGAGAGGACTGGCGGAGGAGAGACCCAGTACTTC. This codes for CASERTGGGETQYF. This chain joins TRBV5-1 and TRBJ2-7; D is perhaps TRBD2 (5 bases). The J call is in doubt because the DNA end fits TRBJ2-5 better. Germline V gene data show CDR1 as SGHRS and CDR2 as YFSETQ. CDR3 size: 14 residues.

This chain joins TRBV6-1 and TRBJ2-6, with TRBD2 matching over 7 bases. CDR1 and CDR2 (germline): MNHNS, SASEGT. V shed 9 bases and J 2 bases; nucleotides not matched to a gene: 7. The CDR3 runs to 15 residues. The DNA of the CDR3 is TGTGCCAGTACCACGGGGGGTACTGGGGCCAACGTCCTGACTTTC. Residues: CASTTGGTGANVLTF.

This clonotype appeared once. The chain uses TRBV2 and TRBJ2-5; maybe TRBD1 (7 bases). V gave up 4 bases and J gave up 4 bases, with 13 bases separating them. Per the germline V gene, CDR1 is SNHLY and CDR2 is FYNNEI. The CDR3 consists of 14 residues. The CDR3 nucleotides are TGTGCCAGCAGTGGGCGGGACAGAAGAGAGACCCAGTACTTC. It codes for CASSGRDRRETQYF.